The sequence of this T cell receptor beta chain was determined in a study of T cells in Graves' hyperthyroidism and ophthalmopathy. Template material for amplifying TCR beta CDR3 regions consisted of RNA transcripts. A first-round RT-PCR of the TCR CDR3 used the HTBI primer set. TCRdb fed the multiplex PCR reads into MiXCR, producing one record per CDR3 protein. The sample has fewer than 600,000 distinct CDR3 sequences; over 13% are singletons. At least ten counts were recorded for this clonotype. Antigen unknown. Aged 18 to 65, the patients had hyperthyroidism that was newly diagnosed and had lasted under 2 months. Uncontrolled infection, other autoimmune disease, pregnancy or lactation excluded patients. Diagnosing involved the use of clinical symptoms, serum thyroxine and TRAb, thyroid ultrasound and orbital computed tomography. Trimming left V 8 bases short and J 1 base short, with 11 bases between. Per germline, CDR1 WSHSY and CDR2 SAAADI. The CDR3 extends over 13 amino acids.

The study's findings and limits: A model of 13 V-J pairs discriminated ophthalmopathy from stable hyperthyroidism.

The sample taken for sequencing was blood. V gene TRBV10-2 combines with J gene TRBJ1-1, with D perhaps TRBD1 (5 bases). This sequence originates from a woman under 30 with Graves' hyperthyroidism. The CDR3 loop reads CASCAGPNTEAFF. As DNA, the CDR3 is TGCGCCAGCTGTGCAGGGCCGAACACTGAAGCTTTCTTT.